The 10 T cell receptor beta chains below all came from one sample that was sequenced in a study of response to subunit inactivated influenza vaccine. Each CDR3 protein is one row after TCRdb ran MiXCR on the RT-PCR reads. Among 600,000 to 850,000 distinct CDR3 sequences, 14% were seen once, and the ten largest hold 6% to 9.5%. The specimen comprised PBMCs from blood, sampled 14 to 15 days before vaccination. All receptors derive from a man aged 45 to 65 who received an inactivated influenza vaccine.

To note about this clonotype: At one of its ends the junction is not consistent with the germline gene, which may arise from a read error. The rearrangement links TRBV29-1 to TRBJ2-5; the D is unclear. Germline V gene sequence: CDR1 SQVTM, CDR2 ANQGSEA. There are 13 residues in the CDR3. The CDR3 reads CSVDKTVQEAQYF. CDR3 DNA: TGCAGCGTTGATAAGACCGTCCAAGAGGCCCAGTACTTC.

This clonotype has a count of ten or more. This chain links TRBV5-1 with TRBJ2-1; D is uncertain. The germline CDR1 and CDR2 sequences are SGHRS and YFSETQ. V was clipped by 4 bases and J by 1 base, with 9 bases between them. The CDR3 has 14 residues. The CDR3 region has the DNA TGCGCCAGCAGCCTCACCCTTTCCTACAATGAGCAGTTCTTC. Amino acid sequence: CASSLTLSYNEQFF.

This chain links TRBV12-3 or TRBV12-4 with TRBJ1-3; no clear D gene. V gave up 7 bases and J gave up 2 bases, with 15 bases separating them. The CDR3 is 15 amino acids. CDR3 bases: TGTGCCAGCACCCAGGAAGGAGCCGCTGGAAACACCATATATTTT. The encoded protein is CASTQEGAAGNTIYF.

This sequence joins TRBV5-6 and TRBJ2-3; 10 positions match TRBD1. J lost 3 bases, V lost 1 base, and 8 bases had no gene match. This CDR3 comprises 17 residues. Germline V gene lookup returns CDR1 SGHDT and CDR2 YYEEEE. As DNA, the CDR3 is TGTGCCAGCAGCTTGCCGGGACAGGGGATTGGAACAGATACGCAGTATTTT. Translating gives CASSLPGQGIGTDTQYF.

This clonotype was observed a handful of times. The gene calls are TRBV20-1 and TRBJ2-3; 14 bases are shared with TRBD2. The V gene's germline CDR1 is DFQATT and CDR2 SNEGSKA (reference sequence). V lost 6 bases to trimming and J lost 5 bases; unmatched junction nucleotides: 7. This CDR3 comprises 15 residues. CDR3 protein: CSANRLAGGLDTQYF. As DNA, the CDR3 is TGCAGTGCAAACAGACTAGCGGGAGGGCTAGATACGCAGTATTTT.

V usage is TRBV7-2 and J usage is TRBJ2-7; a possible D gene is TRBD2 (5 bases). Germline CDR1 SGHTA, CDR2 FQGNSA. With 5 bases removed from V and 5 bases from J, the gap between germline ends came to 19 bases. This CDR3 is 15 amino acids long. CDR3 sequence (DNA): TGTGCCAGCAGCCCACTAGGGCTTCGGTCTGACGAGCAGTACTTC. It specifies CASSPLGLRSDEQYF.

In its sample, this clonotype was seen a few times. The chain uses TRBV12-3 or TRBV12-4 and TRBJ1-1; tentative D call: TRBD1 (6 bases). The V end was cut by 6 bases, the J end by 11 bases, with 25 bases between. This CDR3 region has 15 residues. CDR3 sequence: CASSLEVVDRAKAFF. The CDR3 DNA reads as TGTGCCAGCAGCCTCGAGGTGGTGGACAGAGCGAAGGCTTTCTTT.

This clonotype was seen more than once but under ten times. The chain joins TRBV12-3 or TRBV12-4 to TRBJ1-2, with D maybe TRBD1 (5 bases). The CDR3 has 16 amino acids. Trimming cost V 5 bases and J 5 bases, with 21 bases left between them. The CDR3 nucleotides are TGTGCCAGCAGTCCCCGGGACCCAACCTTGAGGTATGGCTACACCTTC. Translating it yields CASSPRDPTLRYGYTF.

This clonotype has more than one count but fewer than ten. CDR3 coding DNA: TGTGCCAGCAGCCGGGACAACTTCTCTATCGAGCAGTACTTC. Amino acids: CASSRDNFSIEQYF. The V gene is TRBV5-5, the J gene TRBJ2-7, with D possibly matching TRBD1 (6 bases). CDR1 and CDR2 (germline): SGHKS, YYEKEE (reference sequence). V gave up 4 bases and J gave up 6 bases, with 17 bases separating them. The CDR3 has 14 residues.

The chain couples TRBV6-2 or TRBV6-3 to TRBJ2-2, with D hard to call. Per germline, CDR1 MNHEY and CDR2 SVGEGT. The V end was cut by 4 bases, the J end by 5 bases, with 14 bases between. This CDR3 has 15 amino acids. The DNA of the CDR3 is TGTGCCAGCAGTTTCGTCGATTTCAGGACCGGGGAGCTGTTTTTT. Its protein product is CASSFVDFRTGELFF.